This TCR beta chain comes out of a study of T-cell reconstitution after alpha-beta-depleted transplantation in children. It was with unique molecular identifiers that the TCRbeta library was prepared. TCRdb independently ran MiXCR on the PCR reads; one entry per CDR3 protein. Counted here are roughly 670,000 distinct CDR3 sequences, roughly 14% occurring once; the ten biggest clones make up about 0.79%. In its sample, this clonotype was seen many times. The sequencing used PBMCs, collected before TCRalphabeta/CD19-depleted stem cell transplant. The sequence was collected from a girl under 10 years old with congenital amegakaryocytic thrombocytopenia, due to receive a stem cell transplant.

CDR3 sequence reads: CASTPRNNEQFF. The CDR3 coding sequence is TGTGCCAGCACGCCGCGGAACAATGAGCAGTTCTTC. The rearrangement uses TRBV28 and TRBJ2-1; D is undetermined. CDR1 is MDHEN, CDR2 SYDVKM, per germline. CDR3 length: 12 residues. V was pared by 7 bases and J by 5 bases, with 9 bases between.